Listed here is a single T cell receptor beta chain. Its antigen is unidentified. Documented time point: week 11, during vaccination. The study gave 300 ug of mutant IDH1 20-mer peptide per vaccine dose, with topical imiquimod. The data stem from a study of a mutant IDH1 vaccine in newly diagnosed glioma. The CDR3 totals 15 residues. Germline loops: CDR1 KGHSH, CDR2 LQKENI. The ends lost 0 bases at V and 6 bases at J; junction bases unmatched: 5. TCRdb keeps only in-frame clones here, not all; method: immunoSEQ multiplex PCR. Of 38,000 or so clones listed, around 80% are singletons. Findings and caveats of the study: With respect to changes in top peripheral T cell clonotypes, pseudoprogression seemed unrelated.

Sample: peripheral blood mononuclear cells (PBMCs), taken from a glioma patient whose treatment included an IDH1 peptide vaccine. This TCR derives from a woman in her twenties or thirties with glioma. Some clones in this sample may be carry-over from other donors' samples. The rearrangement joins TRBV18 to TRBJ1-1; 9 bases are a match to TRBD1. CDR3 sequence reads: CASSPPGQGKPEAFF. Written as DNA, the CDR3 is TGTGCCAGCTCACCACCGGGACAGGGTAAACCTGAAGCTTTCTTT.